This TCR beta chain was documented in a study of T cell changes during pregnancy in multiple sclerosis. This table comes from immunoSEQ multiplex PCR, and its TCRdb copy is limited to in-frame clones, with some not included. This sample has 45,000 to 70,000 clones; 80% to 95% occur once, and the top ten carry more than 0.15%. The sequence came from a female donor in good health, enrolled as a control in a pregnancy study. Sequenced material: CD4+ T cells from peripheral blood mononuclear cells, taken after pregnancy.

The CDR3 protein is CASSLGSSGNTIYF. The CDR3 nucleotides are TGTGCCAGCAGCTTAGGGAGCTCTGGAAACACCATATATTTT. The chain joins TRBV7-2 to TRBJ1-3, with D uncertain. V lost 1 base and J lost 0, with 4 bases in between. The CDR3 is made up of 14 amino acids. Per germline, CDR1 SGHTA and CDR2 FQGNSA. The variable domain in full, with the rest retrieved from reference TRBV7-2 and TRBJ1-3, is GAGVSQSPSNKVTEKGKDVELRCDPISGHTALYWYRQSLGQGLEFLIYFQGNSAPDKSGLPSDRFSAERTGGSVSTLTIQRTQQEDSAVYLCASSLGSSGNTIYFGEGSWLTVV.